These 29 T cell receptor beta chains were all obtained from the same sample, sequenced in a study of T cell responses to AZD1222 COVID-19 vaccine (dated by TCRdb to the early 2020s). Per the publication, the time point label means: baseline before first vaccination. Library generation was performed with the immunoSEQ multiplex PCR assay. In TCRdb, the immuneACCESS table is reduced to in-frame sequences with V and J assigned. These tables do not hold every clone; where another copy was compared, an unresolved V gene accounts for under half, and the others remain unexplained. The sample profile shows more than 90,000 clones; 85% to 90% of them were found once. The ten largest clones take up over 1.2% of the sample. The material sequenced was peripheral blood, taken on day 0 of AZD1222 vaccination. The receptors originated from an adult in good health.

V is TRBV11-2 and J is TRBJ1-1; the D is unclear. V was cut by 0 bases and J by 0 bases, with 2 bases left in between. CDR3 length: 13 amino acids. Germline values: CDR1 SGHAT, CDR2 FQNNGV. The chain's CDR3 is CASSLELNTEAFF. The CDR3 DNA reads as TGTGCCAGCAGCTTAGAGCTGAACACTGAAGCTTTCTTT.

The chain uses TRBV6-5 and TRBJ1-1; D remains ambiguous. The V gene's germline CDR1 is MNHEY and CDR2 SVGAGI. The V end lost 0 bases, the J end lost 1 base, and 3 bases lay between the germline ends. This CDR3 is built from 13 residues. The CDR3 nucleotides read TGTGCCAGCAGTTACTCCACGAACACTGAAGCTTTCTTT. Its translation is CASSYSTNTEAFF.

The gene calls are TRBV4-3 and TRBJ1-3; the D gene is possibly TRBD1 (5 bases). The CDR3 contains 17 residues. V was pared by 3 bases and J by 4 bases, with 19 bases between. The V gene's germline CDR1 is LGHNA and CDR2 YSLEER. The CDR3 nucleotides read TGCGCCAGCAGCCACAACCGGGACGGACAATTCGGAAACACCATATATTTT. Its protein product is CASSHNRDGQFGNTIYF.

In this sample, this clone turned up once. The chain couples TRBV4-3 to TRBJ1-2; TRBD1 matches at 9 bases. Trimming cost V 8 bases and J 4 bases; bases outside gene matches: 8. Germline CDR1 reads LGHNA; CDR2 reads YSLEER. The length of the CDR3 is 14 residues. The DNA of the CDR3 is TGCGCCAGCCGGGTGGGACAGGGACCCTATGGCTACACCTTC. This gives the protein CASRVGQGPYGYTF.

This CDR3 is CASSWGQTYTDTQYF. The CDR3 DNA follows: TGTGCCAGCAGTTGGGGCCAGACTTACACAGATACGCAGTATTTT. The rearrangement uses TRBV28 and TRBJ2-3; the D gene is possibly TRBD1 (5 bases). The length of the CDR3 is 15 residues. Germline assignment: CDR1 MDHEN and CDR2 SYDVKM. Trimming stripped 4 bases from V and 2 bases from J, with 13 bases between. Full variable domain (rest looked up from reference TRBV28 and TRBJ2-3): DVKVTQSSRYLVKRTGEKVFLECVQDMDHENMFWYRQDPGLGLRLIYFSYDVKMKEKGDIPEGYSVSREKKERFSLILESASTNQTSMYLCASSWGQTYTDTQYFGPGTRLTVL.

This clone has more than one count but fewer than ten. Here the CDR3 reads CAWTDLYINTEAFF. The CDR3 DNA sequence: TGTGCCTGGACGGACCTATACATAAACACTGAAGCTTTCTTT. The V gene is TRBV30, the J gene TRBJ1-1; D is uncertain. Germline CDR1 GTSNPN, CDR2 SVGIG (reference sequence). V lost 4 bases and J lost 2, with 14 bases in between. This CDR3 comprises 14 residues.

The chain combines TRBV19 with TRBJ2-3; 7 nucleotides match TRBD2. The germline gives CDR1 LNHDA, CDR2 SQIVND (reference sequence). CDR3 size: 21 residues. With 1 base clipped from V and 0 bases from J, the junction kept 19 bases outside the gene matches. The CDR3 protein is CASSIGPGEGPPWASTDTQYF. The CDR3 DNA is TGTGCCAGTAGTATAGGCCCCGGGGAGGGGCCTCCCTGGGCTAGCACAGATACGCAGTATTTT.

This clone was counted a single time. The chain couples TRBV5-1 to TRBJ1-1, with D possibly TRBD1 on 6 matching bases. The V end was cut by 0 bases, the J end by 5 bases, with 20 bases between. This CDR3 contains 17 residues. Per the germline V gene, CDR1 is SGHRS and CDR2 is YFSETQ. This chain's CDR3 is CASSLAGRGGGKTEAFF. The CDR3 bases are TGCGCCAGCAGCTTGGCGGGCAGGGGAGGGGGTAAGACTGAAGCTTTCTTT. Full variable domain (rest looked up from reference TRBV5-1 and TRBJ1-1): KAGVTQTPRYLIKTRGQQVTLSCSPISGHRSVSWYQQTPGQGLQFLFEYFSETQRNKGNFPGRFSGRQFSNSRSEMNVSTLELGDSALYLCASSLAGRGGGKTEAFFGQGTRLTVV.

V gene TRBV6-5 combines with J gene TRBJ2-3; TRBD2 is a possible D gene (5 bases). The CDR3 has 15 amino acids. Trimming pared 5 bases from V and 6 bases from J, leaving 18 bases between. CDR1 is MNHEY and CDR2 is SVGAGI in the germline V gene. CDR3 coding DNA: TGTGCCAGCAGTCTCTCCGGCAGCCGCGGGGATACGCAGTATTTT. This gives the protein CASSLSGSRGDTQYF.

The chain joins TRBV28 to TRBJ2-4; D tentatively fits TRBD1 or TRBD2 (7 bases each). The CDR3 contains 15 residues. Trimming cost V 4 bases and J 1 base, with 11 bases left between them. Germline-derived CDR1 and CDR2 are MDHEN and SYDVKM. The CDR3 DNA follows: TGTGCCAGCAGTTCAGGGGGGGAGGCCAAAAACATTCAGTACTTC. Encoded protein: CASSSGGEAKNIQYF.

This sequence joins TRBV4-2 and TRBJ2-1; 9 bases fit TRBD1. Germline assignment: CDR1 LGHNA and CDR2 YNFKEQ. J was trimmed by 2 bases and V by 4 bases; bases with no gene match: 12. The CDR3 covers 18 residues. In nucleotides, the CDR3 is TGTGCCAGCAGCCCGCTACCAACCGGGACAGGGACCTACAATGAGCAGTTCTTC. It specifies CASSPLPTGTGTYNEQFF.

This rearrangement joins TRBV6-5 to TRBJ1-5; 8 positions agree with TRBD1. Germline lookup yields CDR1 MNHEY and CDR2 SVGAGI. The trim removed 4 bases at V and 4 bases at J, leaving 6 bases unmatched. The CDR3 is made up of 15 amino acids. DNA of the CDR3: TGTGCCAGCAGTTCTCGGACAGGGAGGAATCAGCCCCAGCATTTT. It translates to CASSSRTGRNQPQHF.

The genes are TRBV11-2 and TRBJ2-2, with D possibly being TRBD2 (5 bases). The germline V gene encodes CDR1 SGHAT and CDR2 FQNNGV. With 4 bases removed from V and 4 bases from J, the gap between germline ends came to 16 bases. The length of the CDR3 is 16 residues. CDR3 DNA sequence: TGTGCCAGCAGCTCCACTCCCATGGGGAGCACCGGGGAGCTGTTTTTT. Its translation is CASSSTPMGSTGELFF.

The chain combines TRBV7-9 with TRBJ1-2, with TRBD1 identical over 10 bases. The CDR3 is 14 amino acids. Germline values: CDR1 SEHNR, CDR2 FQNEAQ (reference sequence). The V segment lost 7 bases and the J segment 4 bases; nucleotides outside the gene matches: 6. The CDR3 region has the DNA TGTGCCAGCACAGTGGGACAGGGGAGCTATGGCTACACCTTC. Its translation: CASTVGQGSYGYTF.

V and J are TRBV4-3 and TRBJ2-3; 13 bases align to TRBD2. CDR3 length: 21 residues. Looked up from germline, CDR1 is LGHNA and CDR2 is YSLEER. The V and J ends lost 4 bases and 2 bases, in that order; junction bases with no gene match: 18. This chain's CDR3 is CASSLIYAGSGLAGATDTQYF. For the CDR3, the DNA is TGCGCCAGCAGCCTTATCTATGCAGGGTCCGGACTAGCGGGAGCCACAGATACGCAGTATTTT.

V is TRBV4-3 and J is TRBJ2-5; D gene uncertain. The CDR3 is made up of 15 amino acids. Germline V gene data show CDR1 as LGHNA and CDR2 as YSLEER. Trimming stripped 1 base from V and 1 base from J, with 10 bases between. CDR3 loop: CASSQARRVQETQYF. CDR3 nucleotide sequence: TGCGCCAGCAGCCAAGCCCGAAGGGTCCAAGAGACCCAGTACTTC.

J is TRBJ1-1 and V is TRBV18; TRBD1 agrees at 11 bases. The V and J ends lost 0 bases and 6 bases, in that order; junction bases with no gene match: 6. This CDR3 has 16 amino acids. Germline V gives CDR1 KGHSH, CDR2 LQKENI. This chain's CDR3 is CASSPPGQGAIAEAFF. The CDR3 DNA sequence: TGTGCCAGCTCACCACCCGGACAGGGGGCGATAGCTGAAGCTTTCTTT. The full variable domain, with the rest looked up from reference TRBV18 and TRBJ1-1, is NAGVMQNPRHLVRRRGQEARLRCSPMKGHSHVYWYRQLPEEGLKFMVYLQKENIIDESGMPKERFSAEFPKEGPSILRIQQVVRGDSAAYFCASSPPGQGAIAEAFFGQGTRLTVV.

The chain is built from TRBV6-8 and TRBJ2-1; the match to TRBD2 covers 9 bases. The CDR3 contains 15 residues. CDR1 and CDR2 (germline): MNHGY, SAAAGT. The junction had 7 bases not matched to a gene; V was cut back by 5 bases and J by 5 bases. CDR3 residues: CASSAAGGAHNEQFF. The CDR3 DNA follows: TGTGCCAGCAGTGCCGCGGGGGGGGCCCACAATGAGCAGTTCTTC.

The chain uses TRBV27 and TRBJ2-7; D may correspond to TRBD1 or TRBD2 (6 bases each). The CDR3 extends over 17 amino acids. V was clipped by 4 bases and J by 5 bases, with 24 bases between them. Germline values: CDR1 MNHEY, CDR2 SMNVEV (reference sequence). The CDR3 loop is CASSSSGAPGNRNEQYF. CDR3 DNA sequence: TGTGCCAGCAGTTCCTCGGGGGCCCCCGGAAACAGAAACGAGCAGTACTTC.

V usage is TRBV28 and J usage is TRBJ1-2; 9 bases fit TRBD1. This CDR3 is 14 amino acids long. CDR1 MDHEN and CDR2 SYDVKM come from the germline V gene. Germline trimming cut 8 bases from V and 8 bases from J; bases unmatched to any gene: 12. The CDR3 nucleotides are TGTGCCAGCCGAGTTAGGGACAGGGAGGGAGGCTACACCTTC. Its translation: CASRVRDREGGYTF.

The V and J genes are TRBV30 and TRBJ1-6; 7 nucleotides agree with TRBD1. Per germline, CDR1 GTSNPN and CDR2 SVGIG (reference sequence). The CDR3 covers 13 residues. The CDR3 here is CATAGGNNSPLHF. The CDR3, as DNA: TGTGCGACGGCAGGGGGTAATAATTCACCCCTCCACTTT.

The V and J genes are TRBV28 and TRBJ2-1; 7 nucleotides align to TRBD2. The germline V gene has CDR1 MDHEN and CDR2 SYDVKM. The CDR3 spans 17 residues. The V segment lost 6 bases and the J segment 0 bases; nucleotides outside the gene matches: 11. The CDR3 region has the DNA TGTGCCAGCAGACCTGAGACTAGCCGTAGCTCCTACAATGAGCAGTTCTTC. As protein: CASRPETSRSSYNEQFF.

The CDR3 protein is CASSLWGTSTDTQYF. The CDR3 DNA follows: TGTGCCAGCAGCTTATGGGGGACTAGCACAGATACGCAGTATTTT. The V call is TRBV7-3, the J call TRBJ2-3; a weak D match, TRBD2 (6 bases). This CDR3 is 15 amino acids long. In germline, CDR1 is SGHTA, CDR2 FQGTGA. The V and J ends lost 2 bases and 0 bases respectively, with 9 bases between them. The variable domain in full, with the rest retrieved from reference TRBV7-3 and TRBJ2-3, is GAGVSQTPSNKVTEKGKYVELRCDPISGHTALYWYRQSLGQGPEFLIYFQGTGAADDSGLPNDRFFAVRPEGSVSTLKIQRTERGDSAVYLCASSLWGTSTDTQYFGPGTRLTVL.

The chain employs TRBV18 and TRBJ2-3; D not certain. V lost 6 bases and J lost 0, with 13 bases in between. The CDR3 spans 15 residues. Germline loops: CDR1 KGHSH, CDR2 LQKENI. The chain's CDR3 is CASSPDGSSTDTQYF. Here the CDR3 DNA reads TGTGCCAGCTCCCCGGACGGATCAAGCACAGATACGCAGTATTTT.

V is TRBV4-1 and J is TRBJ2-3; 10 bases are a match to TRBD1. CDR1 is MGHRA and CDR2 is YSYEKL in the germline V gene. V shed 2 bases and J 6 bases; nucleotides not matched to a gene: 8. The CDR3 totals 16 residues. CDR3 residues: CASSQPGQGSKDTQYF. The CDR3 nucleotides read TGCGCCAGCAGCCAACCGGGACAGGGGTCGAAGGATACGCAGTATTTT.

The chain employs TRBV7-9 and TRBJ2-7; D gene ambiguous. V was cut by 5 bases and J by 0 bases, with 14 bases left in between. The CDR3 runs to 15 residues. CDR1 and CDR2 from the germline V gene are SEHNR and FQNEAQ (reference sequence). This CDR3 reads CASSPAGRDSYEQYF. DNA for the CDR3: TGTGCCAGCAGCCCCGCCGGGCGCGACTCCTACGAGCAGTACTTC.

CDR3 loop: CASSPTRRQGRYTGELFF. For the CDR3, the DNA is TGTGCCAGCAGTCCCACCCGTAGACAGGGGCGGTACACCGGGGAGCTGTTTTTT. The rearrangement uses TRBV28 and TRBJ2-2; TRBD1 agrees at 8 bases. This CDR3 is 18 amino acids long. CDR1 and CDR2 from the germline V gene are MDHEN and SYDVKM. Trimming took 5 bases from V and 3 from J; bases not matched to a gene: 14.

The CDR3 spells CASSFIRTGGDQPQHF. The CDR3 DNA reads as TGTGCCAGTAGCTTTATTCGGACAGGGGGCGATCAGCCCCAGCATTTT. This chain links TRBV19 with TRBJ1-5; the match to TRBD1 covers 11 bases. With 6 bases clipped from V and 5 bases from J, the junction kept 9 bases outside the gene matches. Per the germline V gene, CDR1 is LNHDA and CDR2 is SQIVND (reference sequence). The CDR3 has 16 residues.

V usage is TRBV6-5 and J usage is TRBJ1-1, with D possibly TRBD1 on 5 matching bases. Germline assignment: CDR1 MNHEY and CDR2 SVGAGI. V was clipped by 4 bases and J by 3 bases, with 9 bases between them. The CDR3 runs to 13 residues. CDR3 sequence: CASSSSGYTEAFF. DNA for the CDR3: TGTGCCAGCAGTTCATCAGGGTACACTGAAGCTTTCTTT.